A single sample gave rise to the 26 T cell receptor beta chains below, sequenced in a study of long-term antiretroviral therapy in people with HIV. At the survey level, the v3.0 immunoSEQ assay was run. The data were produced by immunoSEQ multiplex PCR, yet TCRdb's version contains in-frame clones alone and is incomplete. The table has some 16,000 clones, 77% seen once; the top ten hold 20% to 25%. The source material was unsorted PBMCs, sampled 2.1 years after starting antiretroviral therapy. The receptors derive from a man between 40 and 49 years old with HIV.

The J gene is TRBJ1-4, the V gene TRBV30; D gene unclear. Trimming left V 2 bases short and J 3 bases short, with 13 bases between. This CDR3 spans 15 amino acids. In germline, CDR1 is GTSNPN, CDR2 SVGIG (reference sequence). The CDR3 is CAWSPPARPNEKLFF. DNA of the CDR3: TGTGCCTGGAGTCCACCCGCACGACCTAATGAAAAACTGTTTTTT.

The chain recombines TRBV4-1 with TRBJ2-7; 7 bases align to TRBD2. The V segment lost 0 bases and the J segment 6 bases; nucleotides outside the gene matches: 8. CDR1 is MGHRA and CDR2 is YSYEKL in the germline V gene. The CDR3 contains 15 residues. CDR3 region: CASSQDASGALEQYF. CDR3 bases: TGCGCCAGCAGCCAAGATGCGAGCGGGGCTCTCGAGCAGTACTTC.

Here the CDR3 reads CASAPGLGNTIYF. CDR3 DNA sequence: TGTGCCAGCGCCCCAGGGTTGGGAAACACCATATATTTT. The gene calls are TRBV7-9 and TRBJ1-3, with D perhaps TRBD1 (5 bases). Germline values: CDR1 SEHNR, CDR2 FQNEAQ (reference sequence). The CDR3 loop spans 13 amino acids. With 8 bases removed from V and 4 bases from J, the gap between germline ends came to 12 bases.

This clone was picked up a small number of times. The V and J genes are TRBV5-1 and TRBJ2-7; 7 bases agree with TRBD1. The germline V gene encodes CDR1 SGHRS and CDR2 YFSETQ. V shed 0 bases and J 3 bases; nucleotides not matched to a gene: 3. The CDR3 spans 14 residues. The CDR3 sequence is CASSLGQGIYEQYF. The CDR3 DNA reads as TGCGCCAGCAGCTTGGGACAGGGAATCTACGAGCAGTACTTC. Using reference TRBV5-1 and TRBJ2-7 for the parts outside the CDR3, the full variable domain is KAGVTQTPRYLIKTRGQQVTLSCSPISGHRSVSWYQQTPGQGLQFLFEYFSETQRNKGNFPGRFSGRQFSNSRSEMNVSTLELGDSALYLCASSLGQGIYEQYFGPGTRLTVT.

The V gene is TRBV9, the J gene TRBJ1-3, with D unclear. V lost 4 bases, J lost 4 bases, and 15 bases lay in between. Per the germline V gene, CDR1 is SGDLS and CDR2 is YYNGEE. CDR3 length: 15 amino acids. Here the CDR3 reads CASSTHDATGNTIYF. DNA for the CDR3: TGTGCCAGCAGCACTCATGACGCTACCGGAAACACCATATATTTT.

The V call is TRBV27, the J call TRBJ2-1; a possible D gene is TRBD1 (5 bases). There are 15 residues in the CDR3. Per germline, CDR1 MNHEY and CDR2 SMNVEV (reference sequence). The ends were cut back, 3 bases at V and 9 bases at J, with 18 bases in the middle. CDR3 region: CASSFQGAPVGEQFF. CDR3 sequence (DNA): TGTGCCAGCAGTTTTCAAGGGGCGCCGGTGGGTGAGCAGTTCTTC.

The chain combines TRBV6-6 with TRBJ1-1; no definite D call. Germline CDR1 is MNHNY and CDR2 is SVGAGI (reference sequence). The CDR3 length is 16 residues. The ends were cut back, 5 bases at V and 3 bases at J, with 19 bases in the middle. The CDR3 loop reads CASSPISGREDTEAFF. The CDR3 DNA is TGTGCCAGCAGTCCCATCTCAGGTAGAGAGGACACTGAAGCTTTCTTT.

The rearrangement uses TRBV6-5 and TRBJ1-4, with 9 positions matching TRBD1. From germline, CDR1 is MNHEY and CDR2 SVGAGI. V shed 5 bases, J shed 8 bases, and the junction held 6 bases outside the gene matches. CDR3 length equals 14 residues. The CDR3 sequence is CASSPDRGSEKLFF. CDR3 coding DNA: TGTGCCAGCAGTCCGGACAGGGGAAGCGAAAAACTGTTTTTT.

The chain combines TRBV7-3 with TRBJ2-1; D is ambiguous. Between the trimmed V and J ends, which lost 1 base and 5 bases, there was a span of 6 bases. Looked up from germline, CDR1 is SGHTA and CDR2 is FQGTGA. The CDR3 extends over 13 amino acids. The CDR3 sequence is CASSLRHDNEQFF. In DNA form, the CDR3 reads TGTGCCAGCAGCTTAAGACACGACAATGAGCAGTTCTTC.

The chain joins TRBV5-1 to TRBJ2-1, with TRBD2 as a possible D gene (6 bases). Germline V gene sequence: CDR1 SGHRS, CDR2 YFSETQ. Trimming took off 1 base at V and 6 bases at J, with 29 bases between the two ends. The CDR3 has 20 amino acids. DNA for the CDR3: TGCGCCAGCAGCTTGAATCCATCCGGAACTAGTGCGGGGAGGAGCAATGAGCAGTTCTTC. Translating it yields CASSLNPSGTSAGRSNEQFF.

The rearrangement links TRBV19 to TRBJ1-3; D is ambiguous. CDR3 length equals 15 residues. In germline, CDR1 is LNHDA, CDR2 SQIVND (reference sequence). V gave up 5 bases and J gave up 0 bases, with 11 bases separating them. CDR3 in DNA: TGTGCCAGTAGTCGCTCCAGCACCTCTGGAAACACCATATATTTT. Its translation is CASSRSSTSGNTIYF.

V gene TRBV27 combines with J gene TRBJ2-7; TRBD1 agrees at 8 bases. This CDR3 is 16 amino acids long. The V and J ends lost 6 bases and 2 bases, in that order; junction bases with no gene match: 12. Per the germline V gene, CDR1 is MNHEY and CDR2 is SMNVEV (reference sequence). The CDR3 bases are TGTGCCAGCAGCCCCGGACAGGGTTTAGTCCCCTACGAGCAGTACTTC. Its translation: CASSPGQGLVPYEQYF.

The chain has TRBV5-6 and TRBJ1-1; possibly TRBD1 for D (6 bases). This CDR3 contains 12 residues. Between the trimmed V and J ends, which lost 4 bases and 5 bases, there was a span of 9 bases. Germline V gene lookup returns CDR1 SGHDT and CDR2 YYEEEE. The CDR3 DNA reads TGTGCCAGCAGCCCCCAGGGGACTGAAGCTTTCTTT. This gives the protein CASSPQGTEAFF.

The chain joins TRBV5-4 to TRBJ1-1; a possible D gene is TRBD1 (5 bases). Germline V gene lookup returns CDR1 SGHNT and CDR2 YYREEE (reference sequence). V lost 5 bases, J lost 1 base, and 9 bases lay in between. The CDR3 is made up of 13 amino acids. The CDR3 is CASRPGQNTEAFF. DNA of the CDR3: TGTGCCAGCAGACCCGGACAGAACACTGAAGCTTTCTTT.

CDR3 bases: TGTGCCAGCAGCTCACCTTCTCTCCTCTCTGGAAACACCATATATTTT. Encoded protein: CASSSPSLLSGNTIYF. V and J are TRBV7-9 and TRBJ1-3; D not certain. The V gene's germline CDR1 is SEHNR and CDR2 FQNEAQ (reference sequence). The CDR3 loop spans 16 amino acids. The V gene lost 4 bases and the J gene lost 0 bases, with 13 bases spanning the gap.

This CDR3 reads CSARALYEQYF. CDR3 bases: TGCAGTGCTAGGGCCCTCTACGAGCAGTACTTC. The gene calls are TRBV20-1 and TRBJ2-7; D ambiguous. CDR1 and CDR2 (germline): DFQATT, SNEGSKA (reference sequence). Trimming cost V 3 bases and J 3 bases, with 6 bases left between them. The CDR3 sequence is 11 residues long.

This clone was observed a handful of times. The chain has TRBV4-2 and TRBJ1-1; 9 bases line up with TRBD1. J was trimmed by 5 bases and V by 0 bases; bases with no gene match: 7. The CDR3 contains 16 residues. Germline assignment: CDR1 LGHNA and CDR2 YNFKEQ. CDR3 sequence reads: CASSQEPGQGRTEAFF. CDR3 bases: TGTGCCAGCAGCCAAGAGCCCGGACAGGGGAGGACTGAAGCTTTCTTT.

The chain couples TRBV7-3 to TRBJ2-1; TRBD1 aligns across 10 bases. V dropped 0 bases and J dropped 2; count of bases not matched to a gene: 10. From germline, CDR1 is SGHTA and CDR2 FQGTGA. The CDR3 runs to 19 residues. The CDR3 here is CASSLTLRDRGKPYNEQFF. The DNA of the CDR3 is TGTGCCAGCAGCTTAACGTTAAGGGACAGGGGAAAACCCTACAATGAGCAGTTCTTC.

This clone was observed a handful of times. The chain links TRBV7-9 to TRBJ2-7; D perhaps matches TRBD1 (5 bases). Germline CDR1 and CDR2: SEHNR and FQNEAQ (reference sequence). The CDR3 runs to 15 residues. V was cut by 2 bases and J by 3 bases, with 14 bases left in between. The CDR3 nucleotides read TGTGCCAGCAGCTTAAGTACAGGTGGGGACTACGAGCAGTACTTC. Encoded protein: CASSLSTGGDYEQYF. Looking up the rest from reference TRBV7-9 and TRBJ2-7 gives the full variable domain: DTGVSQNPRHKITKRGQNVTFRCDPISEHNRLYWYRQTLGQGPEFLTYFQNEAQLEKSRLLSDRFSAERPKGSFSTLEIQRTEQGDSAMYLCASSLSTGGDYEQYFGPGTRLTVT.

This clone came up a few times. The chain employs TRBV18 and TRBJ1-5; 8 bases are a match to TRBD1. The J segment lost 2 bases and the V segment lost 3 bases, leaving 3 bases of the junction unmatched. The CDR3 is made up of 15 amino acids. Germline V gene lookup returns CDR1 KGHSH and CDR2 LQKENI. CDR3 amino acids: CASSPSTGGNQPQHF. CDR3 nucleotide sequence: TGTGCCAGCTCACCCTCGACAGGGGGCAATCAGCCCCAGCATTTT.

The V and J genes are TRBV6-1 and TRBJ2-2; D is possibly TRBD1 (5 bases). The germline gives CDR1 MNHNS, CDR2 SASEGT. The CDR3 loop spans 15 amino acids. Trimming took off 5 bases at V and 0 bases at J, with 10 bases between the two ends. In nucleotides, the CDR3 is TGTGCCAGCAGTAGGTGGGGCGCGAACACCGGGGAGCTGTTTTTT. Amino acid sequence: CASSRWGANTGELFF.

This sequence joins TRBV4-1 and TRBJ2-5, with 10 nucleotides matching TRBD2. CDR3 size: 17 residues. From germline, CDR1 is MGHRA and CDR2 YSYEKL. Unmatched junction bases numbered 7, after V lost 1 base and J lost 2 bases. For the CDR3, the DNA is TGCGCCAGCAGCCAAGGGCCGCTAGCGGGGGCTCAAGAGACCCAGTACTTC. It specifies CASSQGPLAGAQETQYF.

This clone appeared once. The J gene is TRBJ2-7, the V gene TRBV11-3, with 10 bases aligning to TRBD1. This CDR3 contains 14 residues. Looked up from germline, CDR1 is SGHNT and CDR2 is YENEEA. V lost 5 bases and J lost 6; bases outside the gene matches: 7. The CDR3 sequence is CASSEDRGSLEQYF. The DNA of the CDR3 is TGTGCCAGCAGCGAGGACAGGGGGTCTCTCGAGCAGTACTTC.

This chain links TRBV7-2 with TRBJ1-5; D is uncertain. V shed 2 bases and J shed 3 bases, with 11 bases lying between them. The germline V gene has CDR1 SGHTA and CDR2 FQGNSA. The CDR3 sequence is 15 residues long. CDR3 bases: TGTGCCAGCAGCTTATACTCAGGAAACAATCAGCCCCAGCATTTT. Protein sequence: CASSLYSGNNQPQHF.

This clone was picked up a small number of times. Other DNA sequences in the same sample also yield this CDR3. This chain connects TRBV6-1 to TRBJ2-7; tentatively, D is TRBD1 or TRBD2 (5 bases each). The CDR3 runs to 14 residues. V shed 5 bases and J shed 3 bases, with 14 bases lying between them. Germline values: CDR1 MNHNS, CDR2 SASEGT. In DNA form, the CDR3 reads TGTGCCAGCAGTAGGGACCGGAGTGGCTACGAGCAGTACTTC. It codes for CASSRDRSGYEQYF.

This chain connects TRBV5-1 to TRBJ2-1, with D possibly being TRBD1 (6 bases). Germline CDR1 reads SGHRS; CDR2 reads YFSETQ. This CDR3 contains 14 residues. The V end was cut by 2 bases, the J end by 2 bases, with 8 bases between. CDR3 sequence reads: CASSLGQPYNEQFF. CDR3 DNA: TGCGCCAGCAGCTTAGGACAGCCCTACAATGAGCAGTTCTTC. The variable domain in full, with the rest retrieved from reference TRBV5-1 and TRBJ2-1, is KAGVTQTPRYLIKTRGQQVTLSCSPISGHRSVSWYQQTPGQGLQFLFEYFSETQRNKGNFPGRFSGRQFSNSRSEMNVSTLELGDSALYLCASSLGQPYNEQFFGPGTRLTVL.